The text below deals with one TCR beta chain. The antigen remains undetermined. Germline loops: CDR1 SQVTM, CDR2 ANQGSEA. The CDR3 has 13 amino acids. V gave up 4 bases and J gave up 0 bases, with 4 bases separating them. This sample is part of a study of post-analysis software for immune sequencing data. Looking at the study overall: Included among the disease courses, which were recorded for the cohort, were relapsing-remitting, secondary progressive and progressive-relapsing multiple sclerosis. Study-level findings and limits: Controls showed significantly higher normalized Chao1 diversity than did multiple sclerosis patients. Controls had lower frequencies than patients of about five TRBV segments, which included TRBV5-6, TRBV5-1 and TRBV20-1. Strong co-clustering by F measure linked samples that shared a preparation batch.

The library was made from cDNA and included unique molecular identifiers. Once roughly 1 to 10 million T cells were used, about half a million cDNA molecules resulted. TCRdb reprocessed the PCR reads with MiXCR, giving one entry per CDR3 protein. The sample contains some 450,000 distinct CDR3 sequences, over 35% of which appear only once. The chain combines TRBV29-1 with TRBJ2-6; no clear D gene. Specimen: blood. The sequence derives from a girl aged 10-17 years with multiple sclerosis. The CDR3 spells CSVVISGANVLTF. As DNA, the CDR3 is TGCAGCGTTGTAATCTCTGGGGCCAACGTCCTGACTTTC.